The 11 T cell receptor beta chains below come from one sample, sequenced in a study of blood T cells in healthy people across ages (dated by TCRdb to 2015 to 2017). Preparation of the library involved 5' RACE. TCRdb lists the instrument as Illumina HiSeq 2500. A second PCR of roughly 7 to 12 cycles was run with a J-beta primer mix and a sample-barcoded 5' primer. Through fastp at Q25 and MiXCR, TCRdb rebuilt clones from the public reads, retaining in-frame beta chains. Records with the same CDR3 protein are collapsed into one entry carrying the most frequent genes and DNA. The sample data list almost 800,000 distinct CDR3 sequences, and nearly 60% of these were observed just once. The top ten hold around 22% of the sample. The specimen sequenced was blood. Every receptor here comes from a man aged 25 to 45 in good health.

This clonotype was detected once. V and J are TRBV30 and TRBJ2-3; weak D call: TRBD2 (5 bases). The CDR3 is made up of 13 amino acids. In germline, CDR1 is GTSNPN, CDR2 SVGIG (reference sequence). Trimming took off 1 base at V and 3 bases at J, with 8 bases between the two ends. This chain's CDR3 is CAWSAGLTDTQYF. The CDR3 DNA reads TGTGCCTGGAGTGCAGGACTGACAGATACGCAGTATTTT.

This chain joins TRBV6-6 and TRBJ2-7; either TRBD1 or TRBD2 may supply D (5 bases each). The germline CDR1 and CDR2 sequences are MNHNY and SVGAGI (reference sequence). The CDR3 runs to 15 residues. V was cut by 4 bases and J by 0 bases, with 13 bases left in between. The CDR3 sequence is CASSSRGTVSYEQYF. The CDR3 bases are TGTGCCAGCAGTTCGCGTGGGACGGTCTCCTACGAGCAGTACTTC.

The chain links TRBV20-1 to TRBJ1-4; 7 bases line up with TRBD1. With 0 bases clipped from V and 3 bases from J, the junction kept 1 base outside the gene matches. The CDR3 length is 14 residues. Germline CDR1 reads DFQATT; CDR2 reads SNEGSKA (reference sequence). Here the CDR3 DNA reads TGCAGTGCTAGAGATCAGGGGGCTAATGAAAAACTGTTTTTT. Translated, it gives CSARDQGANEKLFF.

The V gene is TRBV5-5, the J gene TRBJ1-2; 7 nucleotides align to TRBD1. V was clipped by 1 base and J by 8 bases; unmatched bases: 14. Germline CDR1 SGHKS, CDR2 YYEKEE (reference sequence). The CDR3 totals 16 residues. The CDR3 loop reads CASSLSAQGQGGGYTF. The CDR3, as DNA: TGTGCCAGCAGCTTGTCCGCACAGGGGCAAGGAGGGGGCTACACCTTC.

The J gene is TRBJ2-1, the V gene TRBV4-2; D might be TRBD2 (6 bases). V was pared by 0 bases and J by 8 bases, with 20 bases between. Germline V gives CDR1 LGHNA, CDR2 YNFKEQ. This CDR3 spans 17 amino acids. CDR3 in DNA: TGTGCCAGCAGCCAAGATCTGGACGGGGACTTTGTCGATGAGCAGTTCTTC. Its protein is CASSQDLDGDFVDEQFF.

This clonotype was seen only a few times. The chain combines TRBV28 with TRBJ2-7, with 8 bases identical to TRBD2. The germline V gene has CDR1 MDHEN and CDR2 SYDVKM. CDR3 length: 16 residues. The V gene end was trimmed by 1 base and the J gene end by 4 bases; junction bases not matched to a gene: 9. The chain's CDR3 is CASSLYGSGGFYEQYF. Here the CDR3 DNA reads TGTGCCAGCAGTTTATACGGGTCGGGGGGGTTTTACGAGCAGTACTTC.

This clonotype was recorded a few times. This sequence joins TRBV14 and TRBJ1-4; a weak D match, TRBD1 (5 bases). Germline CDR1 SGHDN, CDR2 FVKESK. Trimming removed 2 bases from V and 0 bases from J, with 13 bases in between. The CDR3 totals 17 residues. CDR3 bases: TGTGCCAGCAGCCAAACCCGGGACGCATCAACTAATGAAAAACTGTTTTTT. Its translation is CASSQTRDASTNEKLFF.

The rearrangement links TRBV20-1 to TRBJ2-7; TRBD1 aligns across 9 bases. The trim removed 5 bases at V and 5 bases at J, leaving 10 bases unmatched. Germline V gene data show CDR1 as DFQATT and CDR2 as SNEGSKA (reference sequence). There are 14 residues in the CDR3. CDR3 nucleotides: TGCAGTGCTCGACCGGGACAGGGTATACACGAGCAGTACTTC. This gives the protein CSARPGQGIHEQYF.

The chain is built from TRBV20-1 and TRBJ2-5, with TRBD1 identical over 7 bases. CDR3 length: 16 amino acids. After removal of 1 base from V and 1 base from J, the junction contained 9 bases not matched to a gene. The germline V gene has CDR1 DFQATT and CDR2 SNEGSKA (reference sequence). CDR3 in DNA: TGCAGTGCTAGAGGAAACAGGGGCGGCCCCCAAGAGACCCAGTACTTC. Residues: CSARGNRGGPQETQYF.

This clonotype showed up just a few times. This sequence joins TRBV13 and TRBJ2-7; 7 bases match TRBD2. CDR1 PRHDT and CDR2 FYEKMQ come from the germline V gene (reference sequence). This CDR3 is built from 14 residues. The V segment lost 4 bases and the J segment 2 bases; nucleotides outside the gene matches: 5. CDR3: CASSSSGTTYEQYF. The CDR3 coding sequence is TGTGCCAGCAGCTCATCCGGGACTACCTACGAGCAGTACTTC. The full variable domain, in which reference TRBV13 and TRBJ2-7 provide the parts outside the CDR3, is AAGVIQSPRHLIKEKRETATLKCYPIPRHDTVYWYQQGPGQDPQFLISFYEKMQSDKGSIPDRFSAQQFSDYHSELNMSSLELGDSALYFCASSSSGTTYEQYFGPGTRLTVT.

This clonotype was counted between two and nine times. The chain links TRBV28 to TRBJ1-2; 8 positions agree with TRBD1. Germline lookup yields CDR1 MDHEN and CDR2 SYDVKM. The J segment lost 4 bases and the V segment lost 4 bases, leaving 17 bases of the junction unmatched. The CDR3 runs 18 residues. In DNA form, the CDR3 reads TGTGCCAGCAGTTCTAATACACCTACCGGGACAGGCCTCTATGGCTACACCTTC. Protein product: CASSSNTPTGTGLYGYTF.